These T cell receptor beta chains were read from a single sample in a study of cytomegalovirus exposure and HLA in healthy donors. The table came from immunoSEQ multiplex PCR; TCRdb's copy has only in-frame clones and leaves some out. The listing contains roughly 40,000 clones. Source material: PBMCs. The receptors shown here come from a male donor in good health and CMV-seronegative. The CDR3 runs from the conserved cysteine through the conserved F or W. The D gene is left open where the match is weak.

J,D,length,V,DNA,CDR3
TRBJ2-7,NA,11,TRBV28,TGTGCCAGCAGTCCCGCCTACGAGCAGTACTTC,CASSPAYEQYF
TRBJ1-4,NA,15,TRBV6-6,TGTGCCAGCAGTTACTCAGGGGCAACTAATGAAAAACTGTTTTTT,CASSYSGATNEKLFF
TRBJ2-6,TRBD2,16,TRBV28,TGTGCCAGCAGTTTCCGGGGGGTTTCTGGGGCCAACGTCCTGACTTTC,CASSFRGVSGANVLTF
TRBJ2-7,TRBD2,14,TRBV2,TGTGCCAGCAGTGAATGGGGGGGGAGCTACGAGCAGTACTTC,CASSEWGGSYEQYF
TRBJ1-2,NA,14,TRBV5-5,TGTGCCAGCAGTACCGGGGAGGGGGTGGATGGCTACACCTTC,CASSTGEGVDGYTF
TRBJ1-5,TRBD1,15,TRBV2,TGTGCCAGCAGCGGACAGGGGATGGGCAATCAGCCCCAGCATTTT,CASSGQGMGNQPQHF
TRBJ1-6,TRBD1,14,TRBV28,TGTGCCAGTCGGCCGGGACAGGGAAATTCACCCCTCCACTTT,CASRPGQGNSPLHF
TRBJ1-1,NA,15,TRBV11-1,TGTGCCAGCAGCTTAGCGACGGGGGAGTATGATGAAGCTTTCTTT,CASSLATGEYDEAFF
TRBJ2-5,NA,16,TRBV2,TGTGCCAGCAGTGTGCGGTCAGGGACACTGTGGGAGACCCAGTACTTC,CASSVRSGTLWETQYF
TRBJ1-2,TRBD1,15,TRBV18,TGTGCCAGCTCACCCCGGGACAGCGCCAACTATGGCTACACCTTC,CASSPRDSANYGYTF
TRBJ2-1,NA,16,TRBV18,TGTGCCAGCTCACGATCCGGACAGTGGCAGAAGAATGAGCAGTTCTTC,CASSRSGQWQKNEQFF
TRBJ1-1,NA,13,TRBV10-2,TGCGCCAGCAGGGGCCTAACGGACACTGAAGCTTTCTTT,CASRGLTDTEAFF
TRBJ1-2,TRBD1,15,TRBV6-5,TGTGCCAGCAGTTCTACAGGGGAAATGGTTTCTGGCTACACCTTC,CASSSTGEMVSGYTF
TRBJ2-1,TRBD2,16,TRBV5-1,TGCGCCAGCAGCCCCCCCGGACTAGCCAGCGCATATGAGCAGTTCTTC,CASSPPGLASAYEQFF
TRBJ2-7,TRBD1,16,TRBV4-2,TGTGCCAGCAGCCAAGATTCAGGGGGCTTCTCCTACGAGCAGTACTTC,CASSQDSGGFSYEQYF
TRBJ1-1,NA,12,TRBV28,TGTGCCAGCAGCTATCCCCCGGCTGAAGCTTTCTTT,CASSYPPAEAFF
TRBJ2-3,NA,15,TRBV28,TGTGCCAGCAGTCCGCTCAGGGTGTTGAAAGATACGCAGTATTTT,CASSPLRVLKDTQYF
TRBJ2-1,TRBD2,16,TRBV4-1,TGCGCCAGCAGCCAAGAGGGGGGGACTCGTCACAATGAGCAGTTCTTC,CASSQEGGTRHNEQFF
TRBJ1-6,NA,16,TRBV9,TGTGCCAGCAGCGTAGGGGCCGGGGGTCATAGATCACCCCTCCACTTT,CASSVGAGGHRSPLHF
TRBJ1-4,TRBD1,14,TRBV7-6,TGTGCCAGCGCGGAGACAGGGCTTAGTGAAAAACTGTTTTTT,CASAETGLSEKLFF
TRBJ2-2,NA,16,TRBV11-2,TGTGCCAGCAGCTTAGAAACAGGGAAAGGCACCGGGGAGCTGTTTTTT,CASSLETGKGTGELFF
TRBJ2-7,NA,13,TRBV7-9,TGTGCCAGCAGCGGTAAAGGACACTACGAGCAGTACTTC,CASSGKGHYEQYF
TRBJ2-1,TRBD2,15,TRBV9,TGTGCCAGCAGCGTATTAGGACCGGGGGGAGATGAGCAGTTCTTC,CASSVLGPGGDEQFF
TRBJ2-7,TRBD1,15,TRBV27,TGTGCCAGCAGGGGGCTAGGGACAGGGGGGAACGAGCAGTACTTC,CASRGLGTGGNEQYF
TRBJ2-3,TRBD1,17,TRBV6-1,TGTGCCAGCAGTGACAGGGGACAGACGGTAATGGGAGATACGCAGTATTTT,CASSDRGQTVMGDTQYF
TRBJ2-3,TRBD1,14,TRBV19,TGTGCCAGCCAGACAGGGGCCAGCCGAGATACGCAGTATTTT,CASQTGASRDTQYF
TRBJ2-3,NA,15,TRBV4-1,TGCGCCAGCGGGGTTTGGGGATCTAGCGATGATACGCAGTATTTT,CASGVWGSSDDTQYF
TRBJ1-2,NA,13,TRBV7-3,TGTGCCAGCAGCCCAGGGGAAGGCTATGGCTACACCTTC,CASSPGEGYGYTF
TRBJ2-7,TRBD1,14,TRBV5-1,TGCGCCAGCAGCGCGGACAGGGGGCTTTACGAGCAGTACTTC,CASSADRGLYEQYF
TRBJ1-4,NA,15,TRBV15,TGTGCCACCAGCAGAGATCGGGGGATCCAGGAAAAACTGTTTTTT,CATSRDRGIQEKLFF
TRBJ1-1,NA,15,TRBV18,TGTGCCAGCTCACCACCGGCACAGAAGAACACTGAAGCTTTCTTT,CASSPPAQKNTEAFF
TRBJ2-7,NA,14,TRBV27,TGTGCCAGCAGCCACAGACAGGGAGGCTACGAGCAGTACTTC,CASSHRQGGYEQYF
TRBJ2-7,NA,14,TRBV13,TGTGCCAGCAGCTTAGCCTCCCAGGGCTACGAGCAGTACTTC,CASSLASQGYEQYF
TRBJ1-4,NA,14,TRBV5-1,TGCGCCAGCAGCTTGGAGGGAGGGGCGGAAAAACTGTTTTTT,CASSLEGGAEKLFF
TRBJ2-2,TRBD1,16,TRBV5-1,TGCGCCAGCGCAGCGACAGGGATGCAGAACACCGGGGAGCTGTTTTTT,CASAATGMQNTGELFF
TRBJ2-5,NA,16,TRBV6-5,TGTGCCAGCAGTTACTGGGGTAGGGGTGGAAAAGAGACCCAGTACTTC,CASSYWGRGGKETQYF
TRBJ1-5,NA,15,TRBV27,TGTGCCAGCAGGCCGCTGGACACCAGCAATCAGCCCCAGCATTTT,CASRPLDTSNQPQHF
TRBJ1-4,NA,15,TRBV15,TGTGCCACCAGCAGAGTCAGGGGAAGGAATGAAAAACTGTTTTTT,CATSRVRGRNEKLFF
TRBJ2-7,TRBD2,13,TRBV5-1,TGCGCCAGCAGCTGGGCGGGGGGTGACGAGCAGTACTTC,CASSWAGGDEQYF
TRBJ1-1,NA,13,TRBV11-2,TGTGCCAGCAGCTTCCCCGGGGACACTGAAGCCTTCTTT,CASSFPGDTEAFF
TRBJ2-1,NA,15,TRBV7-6,TGTGCCAGCTCCAGATTGATGGGGCCTCGCAATGAGCAGTTCTTC,CASSRLMGPRNEQFF
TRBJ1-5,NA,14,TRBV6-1,TGTGCCAGCAGTGACGTAGGGGCCAATCAGCCCCAGCATTTT,CASSDVGANQPQHF
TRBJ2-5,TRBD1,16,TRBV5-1,TGCGCCAGCAGCTATATGGACAGGGTGGTCCAAGAGACCCAGTACTTC,CASSYMDRVVQETQYF
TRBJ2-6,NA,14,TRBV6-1,TGTGCCAGCAGTGACAACTCTGGGGCCAACGTCCTGACTTTC,CASSDNSGANVLTF
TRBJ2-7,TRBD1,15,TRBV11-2,TGTGCCAGCAGCTTGGGATTGACAGGGTCCTACGAGCAGTACTTC,CASSLGLTGSYEQYF
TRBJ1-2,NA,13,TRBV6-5,TGTGCCAGCACCAAGGGCGGGGCGAGGGGCTACACCTTC,CASTKGGARGYTF
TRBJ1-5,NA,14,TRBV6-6,TGTGCCAGCAGTCCACAGGGTTTAGGTCAGCCCCAGCATTTT,CASSPQGLGQPQHF
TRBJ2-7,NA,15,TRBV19,TGTGCCAGTAGACCCCGGCGCGGGGGCGCCTACGAGCAGTACTTC,CASRPRRGGAYEQYF